The TCR beta chain under discussion was sequenced for a study of cytomegalovirus exposure and HLA in healthy donors. Findings of the study overall: A list of 150 or so TCR beta chains associated with cytomegalovirus was given. Later on, an analysis tied 15,000 to 20,000 TCR beta sequences to HLA alleles at 0.05 false discovery rate. The authors assumed roughly uniform sequencing depth across donors for presence/absence analyses. The dataset shows that most TCR sequences were rare, while some public TCRs occurred in many donors.

The CDR3 has 14 residues. CDR1 is MDHEN and CDR2 is SYDVKM in the germline V gene. V was trimmed by 3 bases and J by 4 bases, leaving 13 bases between them. With respect to this clone: Its specificity is not known.

Primers included in the PCR were 60 Vbeta and 13 Jbeta primers. Profiling relied on immunoSEQ multiplex PCR, and the TCRdb table lists in-frame clones only, not all of them. The sample records 150,000 to 200,000 clones, over 70% being singletons. Sequencing was done on a sample of PBMCs. This sequence originates from a male donor in good health and CMV-seronegative. This rearrangement joins TRBV28 to TRBJ2-7; D is perhaps TRBD1 (7 bases). Written as DNA, the CDR3 is TGTGCCAGCAGTTTGGGGGGACAGCCTTACGAGCAGTACTTC. It encodes CASSLGGQPYEQYF.